The 29 T cell receptor beta chains below were found in one sample sequenced in a study of cytotoxic CD8 clonotypes in ibrutinib-treated CLL. Here immunoSEQ multiplex PCR was the method, and the copy in TCRdb shows in-frame clones only, minus some. The data hold some 30,000 clones, with roughly three quarters observed a single time. This specimen was PBMCs, taken after 36 months of ibrutinib treatment. Every receptor here comes from a human donor with chronic lymphocytic leukemia.

The chain combines TRBV7-8 with TRBJ2-1; weak D call: TRBD1 (6 bases). The CDR3 is 17 residues long. The germline V gene encodes CDR1 SGHVS and CDR2 FQNEAQ. Trimming left V 4 bases short and J 0 bases short, with 16 bases between. The CDR3 here is CASSWGSRGSSYNEQFF. The CDR3 bases are TGTGCCAGCAGCTGGGGGTCTAGGGGGAGCTCCTACAATGAGCAGTTCTTC.

This sequence joins TRBV29-1 and TRBJ1-2; D may be TRBD1 (6 bases). The CDR3 has 13 amino acids. Germline V gene sequence: CDR1 SQVTM, CDR2 ANQGSEA. V was cut by 3 bases and J by 4 bases, with 12 bases left in between. In nucleotides, the CDR3 is TGCAGCGTTGACCCCGGACAGACCTATGGCTACACCTTC. Residues: CSVDPGQTYGYTF.

The J gene is TRBJ1-1, the V gene TRBV13; perhaps TRBD1 as D (5 bases). The CDR3 loop spans 15 amino acids. The germline CDR1 and CDR2 sequences are PRHDT and FYEKMQ (reference sequence). V was trimmed by 0 bases and J by 5 bases, leaving 13 bases between them. In DNA form, the CDR3 reads TGTGCCAGCAGCTTAGGCCGGCCCCGGGGGACTGAAGCTTTCTTT. The encoded protein is CASSLGRPRGTEAFF.

CDR3 DNA: TGTGCCAGCAGTCCCTACGGGGGGGCCAACAATGAGCAGTTCTTC. Protein sequence: CASSPYGGANNEQFF. This sequence joins TRBV2 and TRBJ2-1; 8 bases agree with TRBD2. Germline CDR1 SNHLY, CDR2 FYNNEI. Trimming cost V 5 bases and J 5 bases; bases outside gene matches: 8. The CDR3 totals 15 residues.

The V gene is TRBV2, the J gene TRBJ2-5; either TRBD1 or TRBD2 may supply D (5 bases each). The CDR3 totals 15 residues. V lost 6 bases to trimming and J lost 2 bases, with 16 bases between them. Per germline, CDR1 SNHLY and CDR2 FYNNEI. CDR3 region: CASRGFRDLQETQYF. The CDR3 bases are TGTGCCAGCAGGGGGTTCAGGGACCTACAAGAGACCCAGTACTTC.

This clone has a single count. The chain has TRBV7-9 and TRBJ1-2; perhaps TRBD1 as D (6 bases). Germline V CDR1 and CDR2: SEHNR, FQNEAQ (reference sequence). Deletions cut 5 bases from V and 4 bases from J, with 20 bases between. The CDR3 is 16 residues long. CDR3 nucleotides: TGTGCCAGCAGCCATATGGGGGGGGCAGGTCCCTATGGCTACACCTTC. Residues: CASSHMGGAGPYGYTF. Supplemented by reference TRBV7-9 and TRBJ1-2, the full variable domain reads DTGVSQNPRHKITKRGQNVTFRCDPISEHNRLYWYRQTLGQGPEFLTYFQNEAQLEKSRLLSDRFSAERPKGSFSTLEIQRTEQGDSAMYLCASSHMGGAGPYGYTFGSGTRLTVV.

The chain couples TRBV19 to TRBJ2-2, with D perhaps given as TRBD1 or TRBD2 (5 bases each). The CDR3 totals 13 residues. Germline V gene lookup returns CDR1 LNHDA and CDR2 SQIVND (reference sequence). V lost 4 bases and J lost 9, with 12 bases in between. The CDR3 here is CASSNTGGWELFF. CDR3 nucleotides: TGTGCCAGTAGTAACACTGGGGGTTGGGAGCTGTTTTTT.

The chain joins TRBV9 to TRBJ2-7, with D unclear. V shed 0 bases and J shed 6 bases, with 10 bases lying between them. The CDR3 loop spans 13 amino acids. Germline lookup yields CDR1 SGDLS and CDR2 YYNGEE. This chain's CDR3 is CASSVGHHSEQYF. The CDR3 bases are TGTGCCAGCAGCGTAGGACACCACTCCGAGCAGTACTTC.

The chain is built from TRBV14 and TRBJ1-2, with a weak D call TRBD1 (6 bases). Deletions cut 1 base from V and 7 bases from J, with 13 bases between. This CDR3 has 14 residues. The germline CDR1 and CDR2 sequences are SGHDN and FVKESK. CDR3 protein: CASSQVGGRVGYTF. The CDR3 nucleotides read TGTGCCAGCAGCCAAGTCGGGGGGCGGGTTGGCTACACCTTC.

The V and J genes are TRBV18 and TRBJ1-1; perhaps TRBD1 as D (6 bases). The germline V and J ends were trimmed by 5 bases and 6 bases, with 13 bases remaining between them. This CDR3 region has 13 residues. Germline loops: CDR1 KGHSH, CDR2 LQKENI. DNA of the CDR3: TGTGCCAGCTCAGAGAACAGGGATCCTGAAGCTTTCTTT. Translating it yields CASSENRDPEAFF.

The count of this clone is one. The rearrangement links TRBV5-1 to TRBJ2-7; 11 bases fit TRBD1. The germline V gene has CDR1 SGHRS and CDR2 YFSETQ. The length of the CDR3 is 15 residues. V was pared by 2 bases and J by 6 bases, with 7 bases of the junction left unmatched. The CDR3 nucleotides read TGCGCCAGCAGCTTCGCCGGGACAGGGGGTTTCGAGCAGTACTTC. This sequence encodes CASSFAGTGGFEQYF.

The table lists this clone with a count of one. V gene TRBV5-1 combines with J gene TRBJ2-7; 8 bases are a match to TRBD2. Germline CDR1 reads SGHRS; CDR2 reads YFSETQ. This CDR3 has 14 residues. V shed 6 bases and J 2 bases; nucleotides not matched to a gene: 7. The CDR3 region has the DNA TGCGCCAGCACCCCTGCGGGGGGCCCCTACGAGCAGTACTTC. Its translation is CASTPAGGPYEQYF.

There are a few counts of this clone. The gene calls are TRBV19 and TRBJ1-6; no firm D call. Trimming removed 3 bases from V and 5 bases from J, with 14 bases in between. This CDR3 has 16 amino acids. Germline CDR1 and CDR2: LNHDA and SQIVND (reference sequence). The CDR3 sequence: CASSIGSRGHNSPLHF. In DNA form, the CDR3 reads TGTGCCAGTAGTATCGGAAGCCGTGGGCATAATTCACCCCTCCACTTT.

The rearrangement uses TRBV7-9 and TRBJ2-5, with D uncertain. Germline V gene data show CDR1 as SEHNR and CDR2 as FQNEAQ (reference sequence). The CDR3 is made up of 13 amino acids. The V end was cut by 4 bases, the J end by 0 bases, with 6 bases between. CDR3 in amino acids: CASSYIHQETQYF. DNA of the CDR3: TGTGCCAGCAGCTATATACACCAAGAGACCCAGTACTTC.

The chain recombines TRBV19 with TRBJ2-7; 8 nucleotides match TRBD1. There are 14 residues in the CDR3. CDR1 is LNHDA, CDR2 SQIVND, per germline (reference sequence). V lost 4 bases, J lost 2 bases, and 4 bases stayed unmatched. CDR3 DNA: TGTGCCAGTAGTACGGGGACAGGCCCCTACGAGCAGTACTTC. Protein product: CASSTGTGPYEQYF.

The chain uses TRBV6-5 and TRBJ2-7; possibly TRBD1 for D (6 bases). V was pared by 4 bases and J by 3 bases, with 7 bases between. Germline loops: CDR1 MNHEY, CDR2 SVGAGI. This CDR3 has 12 residues. DNA for the CDR3: TGTGCCAGCAGTTTACAGGGCTACGAGCAGTACTTC. Amino acids: CASSLQGYEQYF.

This clone was recorded many times. The chain is built from TRBV27 and TRBJ1-2; D is undetermined. Trimming shortened V by 5 bases and J by 4 bases, and 14 bases separated the two germline ends. Germline V lookup: CDR1 MNHEY, CDR2 SMNVEV (reference sequence). CDR3 size: 14 residues. The CDR3 loop reads CASSPRHTPYGYTF. The CDR3, as DNA: TGTGCCAGCAGTCCACGACACACGCCCTATGGCTACACCTTC.

The chain carries TRBV7-2 and TRBJ1-1, with D possibly matching TRBD1 (6 bases). The CDR3 loop spans 14 amino acids. The germline gives CDR1 SGHTA, CDR2 FQGNSA. V lost 1 base, J lost 4 bases, and 10 bases lay in between. CDR3 coding DNA: TGTGCCAGCAGCTTAGAAGTAGGGGGCACTGAAGCTTTCTTT. It is translated as CASSLEVGGTEAFF. The whole variable domain, remainder taken from reference TRBV7-2 and TRBJ1-1, is GAGVSQSPSNKVTEKGKDVELRCDPISGHTALYWYRQSLGQGLEFLIYFQGNSAPDKSGLPSDRFSAERTGGSVSTLTIQRTQQEDSAVYLCASSLEVGGTEAFFGQGTRLTVV.

V usage is TRBV5-1 and J usage is TRBJ1-3; no definite D call. Per the germline V gene, CDR1 is SGHRS and CDR2 is YFSETQ. Trimming pared 4 bases from V and 0 bases from J, leaving 8 bases between. This CDR3 is 14 amino acids long. CDR3 DNA sequence: TGCGCCAGCAGCCCCGGCTTCTCTGGAAACACCATATATTTT. Protein: CASSPGFSGNTIYF.

This chain uses TRBV9 with TRBJ1-1; perhaps TRBD1 as D (6 bases). Looked up from germline, CDR1 is SGDLS and CDR2 is YYNGEE. Trimming pared 3 bases from V and 0 bases from J, leaving 15 bases between. The CDR3 runs to 16 residues. This CDR3 reads CASSGDTVTMNTEAFF. As DNA, the CDR3 is TGTGCCAGCAGCGGGGACACGGTTACTATGAACACTGAAGCTTTCTTT. The complete variable domain, with remaining parts taken from reference TRBV9 and TRBJ1-1, reads DSGVTQTPKHLITATGQRVTLRCSPRSGDLSVYWYQQSLDQGLQFLIQYYNGEERAKGNILERFSAQQFPDLHSELNLSSLELGDSALYFCASSGDTVTMNTEAFFGQGTRLTVV.

V gene TRBV7-9 combines with J gene TRBJ1-6; D remains unclear. Trimming stripped 4 bases from V and 6 bases from J, with 10 bases between. Per the germline V gene, CDR1 is SEHNR and CDR2 is FQNEAQ (reference sequence). CDR3 length equals 14 residues. The CDR3 loop is CASSSDWGNSPLHF. CDR3 DNA: TGTGCCAGCAGCTCGGACTGGGGTAATTCACCCCTCCACTTT.

The rearrangement joins TRBV7-9 to TRBJ2-7, with 7 bases fitting TRBD1. CDR3 length equals 14 residues. After removal of 6 bases from V and 1 base from J, the junction contained 6 bases not matched to a gene. From germline, CDR1 is SEHNR and CDR2 FQNEAQ (reference sequence). The CDR3 nucleotides are TGTGCCAGCAGGCGTGGGACAGAGTCCTACGAGCAGTACTTC. Amino acid sequence: CASRRGTESYEQYF.

V and J are TRBV5-1 and TRBJ2-7; tentative D call: TRBD2 (5 bases). The CDR3 is 13 residues long. Germline V gene data show CDR1 as SGHRS and CDR2 as YFSETQ. The V end was cut by 4 bases, the J end by 4 bases, with 12 bases between. In DNA, the CDR3 is TGCGCCAGCAGCCGTTGGACTGGTTACGAGCAGTACTTC. Amino acid sequence: CASSRWTGYEQYF.

The V and J genes are TRBV7-9 and TRBJ1-1; D is unclear. Trimming removed 5 bases from V and 1 base from J, with 8 bases in between. From germline, CDR1 is SEHNR and CDR2 FQNEAQ (reference sequence). CDR3 length: 13 residues. The CDR3 region has the DNA TGTGCCAGCAGCCCCGTAGGGAACACTGAAGCTTTCTTT. Its translation: CASSPVGNTEAFF.

A few counts support this clone. The chain combines TRBV7-9 with TRBJ1-2; D ambiguous. CDR1 and CDR2 (germline): SEHNR, FQNEAQ (reference sequence). CDR3 length: 14 amino acids. V was shortened by 4 bases and J by 2 bases, with 11 bases between the two germline ends. In DNA form, the CDR3 reads TGTGCCAGCAGCTCCCTGACGGAAAACTATGGCTACACCTTC. This codes for CASSSLTENYGYTF.

CDR3 sequence reads: CASSQGSHYTEAFF. CDR3 bases: TGTGCCAGCAGCCAAGGCAGCCACTACACTGAAGCTTTCTTT. V usage is TRBV7-6 and J usage is TRBJ1-1; D unresolved. V shed 5 bases and J shed 3 bases, with 13 bases lying between them. Germline V gene sequence: CDR1 SGHVS, CDR2 FNYEAQ. CDR3 length equals 14 residues.

The chain links TRBV5-4 to TRBJ1-5, with TRBD1 matching over 8 bases. The CDR3 totals 16 residues. Trimming removed 0 bases from V and 7 bases from J; junction bases left unmatched: 9. Germline loops: CDR1 SGHNT, CDR2 YYREEE (reference sequence). The CDR3 nucleotides are TGTGCCAGCAGCTTGGGGGGCGGACAGGGTGGGCAGCCCCAGCATTTT. Translation: CASSLGGGQGGQPQHF.

This clone was picked up a small number of times. The genes are TRBV19 and TRBJ1-1, with D tentatively TRBD1 (5 bases). Trimming pared 5 bases from V and 6 bases from J, leaving 16 bases between. Germline values: CDR1 LNHDA, CDR2 SQIVND (reference sequence). The CDR3 consists of 14 residues. The DNA of the CDR3 is TGTGCCAGTAGTGGGACGTTCGCCTGGCCTGAAGCTTTCTTT. As protein: CASSGTFAWPEAFF.

The chain links TRBV5-1 to TRBJ1-1; TRBD1 matches at 8 bases. Germline values: CDR1 SGHRS, CDR2 YFSETQ. CDR3 length equals 14 residues. V lost 3 bases to trimming and J lost 4 bases; unmatched junction nucleotides: 5. CDR3 sequence: CASSSQGVGTEAFF. The CDR3 DNA reads TGCGCCAGCAGCTCACAGGGGGTTGGCACTGAAGCTTTCTTT.